This passage covers 29 T cell receptor beta chains from one sample sequenced in a study of cytomegalovirus exposure and HLA in healthy donors. Primers included in the PCR were 60 Vbeta and 13 Jbeta primers. Profiling relied on immunoSEQ multiplex PCR, and the TCRdb table lists in-frame clones only, not all of them. Among more than 80,000 clones listed, around 80% were seen once. What was sequenced was PBMCs. Receptor source: a woman aged 45-65 years in good health and CMV-seropositive.

This clone was picked up a small number of times. V is TRBV19 and J is TRBJ2-7, with 9 bases aligning to TRBD1. V lost 5 bases to trimming and J lost 0 bases; unmatched junction nucleotides: 5. CDR1 LNHDA and CDR2 SQIVND come from the germline V gene (reference sequence). There are 15 residues in the CDR3. The CDR3 DNA follows: TGTGCCAGTAGTGGGACAGGGAGGGGCTCCTACGAGCAGTACTTC. It encodes CASSGTGRGSYEQYF.

The chain couples TRBV7-2 to TRBJ1-5; 8 bases fit TRBD1. The ends lost 5 bases at V and 5 bases at J; junction bases unmatched: 8. CDR3 length: 15 residues. CDR1 and CDR2 (germline): SGHTA, FQGNSA. For the CDR3, the DNA is TGTGCCAGCAGCGCTGGGACAGGTTCGGATCAGCCCCAGCATTTT. Its protein product is CASSAGTGSDQPQHF. The full variable domain, rest sourced from reference TRBV7-2 and TRBJ1-5, is GAGVSQSPSNKVTEKGKDVELRCDPISGHTALYWYRQSLGQGLEFLIYFQGNSAPDKSGLPSDRFSAERTGGSVSTLTIQRTQQEDSAVYLCASSAGTGSDQPQHFGDGTRLSIL.

This clone was counted a few times. The chain links TRBV10-3 to TRBJ2-2, with no clear D. In germline, CDR1 is ENHRY, CDR2 SYGVKD. V was trimmed by 5 bases and J by 8 bases, leaving 6 bases between them. The CDR3 spans 11 residues. The CDR3 sequence: CAISSLGELFF. The CDR3 nucleotides read TGTGCCATCAGTTCCCTTGGGGAGCTGTTTTTT.

The chain links TRBV25-1 to TRBJ1-1; D ambiguous. V shed 4 bases and J shed 0 bases, with 6 bases lying between them. The CDR3 runs to 13 residues. The germline V gene encodes CDR1 MGHDK and CDR2 SYGVNS. The CDR3 loop is CASSAKMNTEAFF. The CDR3 DNA sequence: TGTGCCAGCAGTGCAAAAATGAACACTGAAGCTTTCTTT.

This clone occurred a few times. A much larger clone differs from this one at a single base, so this may be a read error. The rearrangement uses TRBV7-3 and TRBJ1-2; weak D call: TRBD1 (6 bases). The CDR3 loop spans 12 amino acids. Germline-derived CDR1 and CDR2 are SGHTA and FQGTGA. V was shortened by 6 bases and J by 8 bases, with 13 bases between the two germline ends. The CDR3 DNA follows: TGTGCCAGCAGACGAGAGGGGGACGGCTACACCTTC. Its protein is CASRREGDGYTF.

The chain employs TRBV4-3 and TRBJ2-5, with TRBD1 matching over 10 bases. The DNA end favors TRBJ2-7, so the J call may be wrong. In germline, CDR1 is LGHNA, CDR2 YSLEER. The CDR3 extends over 15 amino acids. The CDR3 region has the DNA TGCGCCAGCAGCCACCGGGACAGGGGTCCCTACGAGCAGTACTTC. Translation gives CASSHRDRGPYEQYF.

Concerning this clone: The sample has other DNA sequences that encode this CDR3 too. This sequence joins TRBV6-5 and TRBJ1-2, with 7 bases fitting TRBD1. This CDR3 region has 15 residues. The V gene end was trimmed by 0 bases and the J gene end by 6 bases; junction bases not matched to a gene: 7. Looked up from germline, CDR1 is MNHEY and CDR2 is SVGAGI. The CDR3 is CASSYSRGGADGYTF. CDR3 DNA sequence: TGTGCCAGCAGTTACTCGAGAGGGGGCGCAGATGGCTACACCTTC.

The rearrangement uses TRBV29-1 and TRBJ2-1; tentative D call: TRBD2 (6 bases). Germline CDR1 and CDR2: SQVTM and ANQGSEA. The CDR3 length is 17 residues. Trimming removed 0 bases at V and 0 bases at J, with 15 bases between. Here the CDR3 DNA reads TGCAGCGTTGAAGAGGTAGGAGGGCCGAGCTCCTACAATGAGCAGTTCTTC. It codes for CSVEEVGGPSSYNEQFF.

This chain uses TRBV28 with TRBJ1-5, with D perhaps TRBD1 (6 bases). The CDR3 has 14 residues. The germline gives CDR1 MDHEN, CDR2 SYDVKM. V lost 3 bases, J lost 4 bases, and 10 bases lay in between. The CDR3 DNA reads as TGTGCCAGCAGTTTTGGTCAGGGGAATCAGCCCCAGCATTTT. It is translated as CASSFGQGNQPQHF. Full variable domain (outside the CDR3, taken from reference TRBV28 and TRBJ1-5): DVKVTQSSRYLVKRTGEKVFLECVQDMDHENMFWYRQDPGLGLRLIYFSYDVKMKEKGDIPEGYSVSREKKERFSLILESASTNQTSMYLCASSFGQGNQPQHFGDGTRLSIL.

This chain links TRBV11-3 with TRBJ2-5, with a possible D match to TRBD2 (7 bases). V was clipped by 5 bases and J by 5 bases, with 18 bases between them. CDR1 is SGHNT and CDR2 is YENEEA in the germline V gene. The CDR3 sequence is 15 residues long. CDR3 residues: CASSVAPGGYETQYF. CDR3 nucleotide sequence: TGTGCCAGCAGCGTGGCCCCGGGGGGCTACGAGACCCAGTACTTC. The full variable domain, with the rest looked up from reference TRBV11-3 and TRBJ2-5, is EAGVVQSPRYKIIEKKQPVAFWCNPISGHNTLYWYLQNLGQGPELLIRYENEEAVDDSQLPKDRFSAERLKGVDSTLKIQPAELGDSAVYLCASSVAPGGYETQYFGPGTRLLVL.

This chain connects TRBV19 to TRBJ2-7, with 10 positions matching TRBD1. The junction had 4 bases not matched to a gene; V was cut back by 5 bases and J by 3 bases. CDR3 length: 14 amino acids. CDR1 is LNHDA, CDR2 SQIVND, per germline (reference sequence). The CDR3 DNA sequence: TGTGCCAGTAGTGACAGGGGGCCCAGCTACGAGCAGTACTTC. This codes for CASSDRGPSYEQYF.

This rearrangement joins TRBV18 to TRBJ2-7, with D perhaps matching TRBD1 (5 bases). This CDR3 has 15 amino acids. The V and J ends lost 2 bases and 5 bases respectively, with 16 bases between them. Germline-derived CDR1 and CDR2 are KGHSH and LQKENI. The CDR3 sequence: CASSPSQDLVDEQYF. CDR3 coding DNA: TGTGCCAGCTCACCATCACAGGACCTAGTAGACGAGCAGTACTTC.

As regards this clone: The junction differs from germline at one of its ends, possibly a read error. This CDR3 reads CATHGLAGASHF. The CDR3 coding sequence is TGTGCCACCCACGGACTAGCGGGGGCCTCGCACTTC. The chain recombines TRBV6-6 with TRBJ2-7; 13 positions agree with TRBD2. The length of the CDR3 is 12 residues. Germline V gene lookup returns CDR1 MNHNY and CDR2 SVGAGI (reference sequence).

The chain is built from TRBV7-9 and TRBJ1-6; D is possibly TRBD1 (5 bases). Trimming pared 1 base from V and 9 bases from J, leaving 13 bases between. Germline assignment: CDR1 SEHNR and CDR2 FQNEAQ (reference sequence). The length of the CDR3 is 15 residues. The CDR3, as DNA: TGTGCCAGCAGCTTAGAGACAGAATTCGCTTCACCCCTCCACTTT. Residues: CASSLETEFASPLHF.

The rearrangement joins TRBV28 to TRBJ1-6; maybe TRBD1 (5 bases). This CDR3 is 13 amino acids long. V lost 5 bases to trimming and J lost 7 bases, with 9 bases between them. Germline V gene data show CDR1 as MDHEN and CDR2 as SYDVKM. The CDR3 reads CASSNQGNSPLHF. For the CDR3, the DNA is TGTGCCAGCAGTAATCAGGGAAATTCACCCCTCCACTTT.

CDR3 sequence (DNA): TGTGCCAGCAATGGTAGGGGGCAACATGGCTACACCTTC. This sequence encodes CASNGRGQHGYTF. The rearrangement joins TRBV2 to TRBJ1-2; 7 nucleotides line up with TRBD1. The CDR3 length is 13 residues. Germline CDR1 SNHLY, CDR2 FYNNEI. After removal of 7 bases from V and 6 bases from J, the junction contained 8 bases not matched to a gene. Combining the CDR3 with reference TRBV2 and TRBJ1-2 gives the whole variable domain EPEVTQTPSHQVTQMGQEVILRCVPISNHLYFYWYRQILGQKVEFLVSFYNNEISEKSEIFDDQFSVERPDGSNFTLKIRSTKLEDSAMYFCASNGRGQHGYTFGSGTRLTVV.

This clone showed up just once. This chain links TRBV6-6 with TRBJ2-2; 8 bases align to TRBD1. The CDR3 is made up of 16 amino acids. After removal of 2 bases from V and 4 bases from J, the junction contained 6 bases not matched to a gene. The germline V gene has CDR1 MNHNY and CDR2 SVGAGI (reference sequence). The CDR3 region is CASSYDRGLSTGELFF. The CDR3 DNA reads as TGTGCCAGCAGTTACGACAGGGGATTGAGCACCGGGGAGCTGTTTTTT.

The chain carries TRBV11-2 and TRBJ1-5; D not certain. The V end lost 1 base, the J end lost 1 base, and 5 bases lay between the germline ends. In germline, CDR1 is SGHAT, CDR2 FQNNGV. The CDR3 contains 14 residues. The CDR3 sequence: CASSLGRSNQPQHF. CDR3 bases: TGTGCCAGCAGCTTAGGCCGGAGCAATCAGCCCCAGCATTTT.

This clone has only a few counts. The chain carries TRBV20-1 and TRBJ1-2; D uncertain. The CDR3 has 10 amino acids. V dropped 4 bases and J dropped 8 bases, with 8 bases sitting between them. The germline V gene has CDR1 DFQATT and CDR2 SNEGSKA (reference sequence). The CDR3, as DNA: TGCAGTGCTATAAGTCGGGGCTACACCTTC. This sequence encodes CSAISRGYTF.

The table lists this clone with a count of one. The chain employs TRBV7-2 and TRBJ1-2; 7 nucleotides agree with TRBD1. The CDR3 has 16 amino acids. Germline loops: CDR1 SGHTA, CDR2 FQGNSA. The trim removed 3 bases at V and 4 bases at J, leaving 11 bases unmatched. This CDR3 reads CASSFSPGQSSYGYTF. Here the CDR3 DNA reads TGTGCCAGCAGCTTCTCACCGGGACAGAGTTCCTATGGCTACACCTTC.

The chain links TRBV7-8 to TRBJ2-1; 8 bases are shared with TRBD2. From germline, CDR1 is SGHVS and CDR2 FQNEAQ. J was trimmed by 2 bases and V by 9 bases; bases with no gene match: 6. The CDR3 loop spans 14 amino acids. The CDR3 DNA reads as TGTGCCAGTGGGAAGCGGGGGACCTACAATGAGCAGTTCTTC. Amino acid sequence: CASGKRGTYNEQFF.

This clone has a single count. The chain recombines TRBV9 with TRBJ1-1, with D unclear. Germline assignment: CDR1 SGDLS and CDR2 YYNGEE. This CDR3 contains 14 residues. Trimming shortened V by 0 bases and J by 1 base, and 7 bases separated the two germline ends. The CDR3 coding sequence is TGTGCCAGCAGCGTAGCTGGCCCGAACACTGAAGCTTTCTTT. Translating gives CASSVAGPNTEAFF.

This clone was seen only a few times. This sequence joins TRBV14 and TRBJ2-1; no definite D call. Trimming pared 5 bases from V and 12 bases from J, leaving 11 bases between. From germline, CDR1 is SGHDN and CDR2 FVKESK. CDR3 size: 11 residues. The CDR3 DNA is TGTGCCAGCAGCTCAGTAAGTGTGCAGTTCTTC. It encodes CASSSVSVQFF.

The chain is built from TRBV19 and TRBJ2-6; 12 bases map to TRBD1. Trimming took 9 bases from V and 1 from J; bases not matched to a gene: 4. The CDR3 covers 16 residues. Germline lookup yields CDR1 LNHDA and CDR2 SQIVND (reference sequence). CDR3 in amino acids: CASRDRGQSGANVLTF. Written as DNA, the CDR3 is TGTGCCAGCCGGGACAGGGGGCAGTCTGGGGCCAACGTCCTGACTTTC.

The chain recombines TRBV28 with TRBJ1-1; D might be TRBD1 (5 bases). Trimming removed 10 bases at V and 11 bases at J, with 20 bases between. The CDR3 loop spans 12 amino acids. Germline V gene lookup returns CDR1 MDHEN and CDR2 SYDVKM. CDR3 DNA sequence: TGTGCCATCCTCTCGGGGCCGCGGGAGGCTTTCTTT. Translation gives CAILSGPREAFF. The full variable domain, with the rest looked up from reference TRBV28 and TRBJ1-1, is DVKVTQSSRYLVKRTGEKVFLECVQDMDHENMFWYRQDPGLGLRLIYFSYDVKMKEKGDIPEGYSVSREKKERFSLILESASTNQTSMYLCAILSGPREAFFGQGTRLTVV.

The chain recombines TRBV7-8 with TRBJ1-1; perhaps TRBD1 as D (5 bases). The germline V gene has CDR1 SGHVS and CDR2 FQNEAQ. This CDR3 has 13 residues. Trimming removed 3 bases at V and 5 bases at J, with 10 bases between. CDR3 in amino acids: CASSFSGWTEAFF. The CDR3 nucleotides read TGTGCCAGCAGCTTCTCAGGGTGGACTGAAGCTTTCTTT.

The gene calls are TRBV28 and TRBJ1-1; 9 bases are shared with TRBD1. Germline CDR1 reads MDHEN; CDR2 reads SYDVKM. J gave up 1 base and V 5 bases, and 5 bases lay outside the gene matches. The CDR3 consists of 15 residues. CDR3 residues: CASSPPTGGNTEAFF. The CDR3 bases are TGTGCCAGCAGTCCGCCGACAGGGGGGAACACTGAAGCTTTCTTT.

This clone was recorded once. J is TRBJ1-6 and V is TRBV7-9; the match to TRBD1 covers 7 bases. The trim removed 6 bases at V and 10 bases at J, leaving 9 bases unmatched. The length of the CDR3 is 14 residues. Germline V lookup: CDR1 SEHNR, CDR2 FQNEAQ (reference sequence). The DNA for the CDR3 is TGTGCCAGCAGTCCACAGGGGAACGGATCACCCCTCCACTTT. Its translation: CASSPQGNGSPLHF. The whole variable domain, remainder taken from reference TRBV7-9 and TRBJ1-6, is DTGVSQNPRHKITKRGQNVTFRCDPISEHNRLYWYRQTLGQGPEFLTYFQNEAQLEKSRLLSDRFSAERPKGSFSTLEIQRTEQGDSAMYLCASSPQGNGSPLHFGNGTRLTVT.

Regarding this clone: One end of the junction is discordant with germline, which a read error may explain. J is TRBJ1-1 and V is TRBV7-9; unclear D gene. The CDR3 runs 13 residues. Germline-derived CDR1 and CDR2 are SEHNR and FQNEAQ (reference sequence). CDR3 in DNA: TGTTCCAGCAGCCTGCAGGTGGGCACTGAAGCTTTCTTT. Protein product: CSSSLQVGTEAFF.